This T cell receptor (beta chain) was retrieved from a study of T cell repertoires in cytomegalovirus infection. The germline CDR1 and CDR2 sequences are SGHTA and FQGTGA. V shed 5 bases, J shed 10 bases, and the junction held 7 bases outside the gene matches. This CDR3 contains 14 residues. In TCRdb, the reads were re-called with MiXCR into one record per CDR3 protein. In the table there are 150,000 to 200,000 distinct CDR3 sequences, roughly 9% of which are singletons. Ten or more counts support this clonotype. This chain uses TRBV7-3 with TRBJ2-1, with 11 bases fitting TRBD2. This clonotype was sampled from a human donor in good health (CMV status not recorded). Some clones in this sample may be carry-over from other donors' samples. The sequenced sample was PBMCs. CDR3 sequence (DNA): TGTGCCAGCAGCCCCCTAGCGGGGGGTGAGGAGCAGTTCTTC. Amino acids: CASSPLAGGEEQFF.